This T cell receptor beta chain appears in the sequencing data of a study of OX40 agonist ivuxolimab in advanced cancers. Study context: Patients were infused with ivuxolimab every 2 weeks at 0.01 to 10 mg/kg.

Data came from immunoSEQ multiplex PCR; TCRdb stores just in-frame clones and leaves some out. The sample shows roughly 62,000 clones, 86% of them seen only once. Blood sampling took place at baseline, cycle 4 day 1, and cycle 7 day 1. This CDR3 comprises 16 residues. Trimming left V 4 bases short and J 7 bases short, with 20 bases between. Per the germline V gene, CDR1 is MDHEN and CDR2 is SYDVKM. The origin of this receptor is an adult with an advanced solid tumor such as melanoma, head and neck, liver or kidney cancer. The specimen was CD4+ or CD8+ T cells sorted from blood, collected in a trial of the OX40 agonist ivuxolimab. This chain uses TRBV28 with TRBJ1-5; D ambiguous. The CDR3: CASSSVSYATKQPQHF. CDR3 in DNA: TGTGCCAGCAGTTCAGTGTCTTACGCGACGAAACAGCCCCAGCATTTT. Full variable domain (remainder filled in from reference TRBV28 and TRBJ1-5): DVKVTQSSRYLVKRTGEKVFLECVQDMDHENMFWYRQDPGLGLRLIYFSYDVKMKEKGDIPEGYSVSREKKERFSLILESASTNQTSMYLCASSSVSYATKQPQHFGDGTRLSIL.